The rows below give T cell receptor beta chains drawn from one sample of a study of long-term antiretroviral therapy in people with HIV. Sequenced by immunoSEQ multiplex PCR; TCRdb stores in-frame clones only, minus some. The sample has about 20,000 clones, approximately 82% seen once. The sample in question was unsorted PBMCs, obtained approximately 2.5 years after starting antiretroviral therapy. The receptors come from a man aged 35 to 55 with HIV. CDR3s include the opening cysteine and the closing phenylalanine or tryptophan. The D gene is left open where the match is weak. Clone size is stated in some rows and not others, as once, few, many or a class when expanded.

V,J,size,D,DNA,CDR3
TRBV7-3,TRBJ2-1,NA,TRBD2,TGTGCCAGCAGCCCGCAACCGCCCCTGGCGGGAGGGACCTACAATGAGCAGTTCTTC,CASSPQPPLAGGTYNEQFF
TRBV28,TRBJ2-3,once,TRBD2,TGTGCCAGCAGTCTCCCTAGGGTACCGGGAGGGACAAGCACAGATACGCAGTATTTT,CASSLPRVPGGTSTDTQYF
TRBV5-5,TRBJ1-6,NA,NA,TGTGCCAGCAGCTTTAACAGGGCAAATTCACCCCTCCACTTT,CASSFNRANSPLHF
TRBV29-1,TRBJ1-1,NA,TRBD1,TGCAGCGTCGCGACAGGGAGAACTGAAGCTTTCTTT,CSVATGRTEAFF
TRBV19,TRBJ2-3,NA,NA,TGTGCCAGTAGTGAGGGGAACACAGATACGCAGTATTTT,CASSEGNTDTQYF
TRBV18,TRBJ2-3,NA,NA,TGTGCCAGCTCACCACCGGGGAGCACAGATACGCAGTATTTT,CASSPPGSTDTQYF
TRBV7-9,TRBJ1-4,NA,NA,TGTGCCAGCAGCCCCACCGATACTGAAAAACTGTTTTTT,CASSPTDTEKLFF
TRBV4-1,TRBJ2-2,NA,TRBD1,TGCGCCAGCAGCCAAGTGCCCGGGACAGGGACCGGGGAGCTGTTTTTT,CASSQVPGTGTGELFF
TRBV7-9,TRBJ2-3,NA,NA,TGTGCCAGCAGCTTAGCCTCTAGCACAGATACGCAGTATTTT,CASSLASSTDTQYF
TRBV5-5,TRBJ1-4,NA,NA,TGTGCCAGCAGCCGAGGGGGGATGGAAAAACTGTTTTTT,CASSRGGMEKLFF
TRBV7-8,TRBJ2-7,NA,NA,TGTGCCAGCAGCCCCGACGCGGGGCGAATCTCCTACGAGCAGTACTTC,CASSPDAGRISYEQYF
TRBV5-1,TRBJ2-1,NA,TRBD2,TGCGCCAGCAAGGGGACTAGCGCCGATGAGCAGTTCTTC,CASKGTSADEQFF
TRBV5-6,TRBJ2-5,NA,TRBD2,TGTGCCAGCAGAATAGCGGGGGGGCCATTGGAGACCCAGTACTTC,CASRIAGGPLETQYF
TRBV15,TRBJ1-2,NA,NA,TGTGCCACCAGCAGCCGGGCCAATGGCTACACCTTC,CATSSRANGYTF
TRBV4-1,TRBJ2-7,once,TRBD1,TGCGCCAGCAGCCAAGTTAGTGACAGGGCTTACGAGCAGTACTTC,CASSQVSDRAYEQYF
TRBV20-1,TRBJ2-7,NA,NA,TGCAGTGCCCCTTTAGACAAGCAGTACTTC,CSAPLDKQYF
TRBV7-9,TRBJ1-1,NA,NA,TGTGCCAGCAGCTTAGAGAGCACCTCGGGGGTAGGCACTGAAGCTTTCTTT,CASSLESTSGVGTEAFF
TRBV6-1,TRBJ1-3,few,NA,TGTGCCAGCAGTGAACGGGGCTCTGGAAACACCATATATTTT,CASSERGSGNTIYF
TRBV5-1,TRBJ2-6,once,NA,TGCGCCAGCTTTAATAGCGGCAAGACGGATGGGGCCAACGTCCTGACTTTC,CASFNSGKTDGANVLTF
TRBV5-1,TRBJ2-3,NA,NA,TGCGCCAGCAGCGGCGGGCATAACACAGATACGCAGTATTTT,CASSGGHNTDTQYF
TRBV18,TRBJ1-4,NA,NA,TGTGCCAGCTCACCACGGAATGAAAAACTGTTTTTT,CASSPRNEKLFF
TRBV5-4,TRBJ1-2,NA,TRBD1,TGTGCCAGCAGCTTGGCCGGGGGACAGGGGATTATCTATGGCTACACCTTC,CASSLAGGQGIIYGYTF
TRBV18,TRBJ2-1,NA,TRBD2,TGTGCCAGCTCACCTAGGACTAGCGGCTACAATGAGCAGTTCTTC,CASSPRTSGYNEQFF
TRBV19,TRBJ2-7,NA,TRBD1,TGTGCCAGTAGTACGGACAGGGGCACTAGCTACGAGCAGTACTTC,CASSTDRGTSYEQYF
TRBV2,TRBJ1-6,once,NA,TGTGCCAGCAGTGAAAGCCAGTATAATTCACCCCTCCACTTT,CASSESQYNSPLHF
TRBV7-6,TRBJ2-3,NA,NA,TGTGCCAGCAGCTTAACGGGCCTCCCGGATACGCAGTATTTT,CASSLTGLPDTQYF
TRBV19,TRBJ1-2,NA,NA,TGTGCCAGTAGTACCCGGACAACGGCCTATGGCTACACCTTC,CASSTRTTAYGYTF
TRBV6-6,TRBJ2-2,NA,NA,TGTGCCAGCGCCCCGACAGAGCCCTCCGGGGAGCTGTTTTTT,CASAPTEPSGELFF
TRBV6-1,TRBJ2-1,NA,NA,TGTGCCAGCAGTGAAACCTTTCTAGGGCTGTCCTACAATGAGCAGTTCTTC,CASSETFLGLSYNEQFF
TRBV27,TRBJ1-2,NA,TRBD1,TGTGCCAGCAGTCCCGGGACAGGGGAGAGCGGCTACACCTTC,CASSPGTGESGYTF
TRBV5-1,TRBJ2-1,NA,TRBD2,TGCGCCAGCAGCTTTTCCGCGGGAGGCCACAATGAGCAGTTCTTC,CASSFSAGGHNEQFF
TRBV4-3,TRBJ2-1,NA,NA,TGCGCCAGCAGCCAAGGACAGATTATCGACAATGAGCAGTTCTTC,CASSQGQIIDNEQFF
TRBV4-3,TRBJ2-3,NA,NA,TGCGCCAGCAGTACCGGTCCGGCCAGCACAGATACGCAGTATTTT,CASSTGPASTDTQYF
TRBV5-4,TRBJ2-1,NA,NA,TGTGCCAGCACTTTTGGAGGGGGCTCCTACAATGAGCAGTTCTTC,CASTFGGGSYNEQFF
TRBV19,TRBJ2-7,few,NA,TGTGCCAGTAGTATTGGGCTAGCCTACGAGCAGTACTTC,CASSIGLAYEQYF
TRBV5-5,TRBJ2-2,NA,NA,TGTGCCAGCAGTGGGAAACGGGACCCCCTAAACACCGGGGAGCTGTTTTTT,CASSGKRDPLNTGELFF
TRBV25-1,TRBJ2-7,NA,NA,TGTGCCAGCAGTGGCCATGGAAGCAGCCGCGAGCAGTACTTC,CASSGHGSSREQYF
TRBV7-2,TRBJ2-3,NA,NA,TGTGCCAGCAGCTCCGGACTCGGCACAGATACGCAGTATTTT,CASSSGLGTDTQYF
TRBV19,TRBJ2-5,NA,NA,TGTGCCAGTAGGAGTGGGGAGACCCAGTACTTC,CASRSGETQYF
TRBV6-5,TRBJ2-1,few,NA,TGTGCCAGCAGATCCGAGGGGAATGCCTACAATGAGCAGTTCTTC,CASRSEGNAYNEQFF
TRBV18,TRBJ2-5,NA,NA,TGTGCCAGCTCACCACCGGTTCAGACAGCCCAAGAGACCCAGTACTTC,CASSPPVQTAQETQYF
TRBV30,TRBJ1-5,NA,TRBD1,TGTGCCTGGAGTTCGGGACAGGGAAATCAGCCCCAGCATTTT,CAWSSGQGNQPQHF
TRBV19,TRBJ1-6,NA,NA,TGTGCCAGTAGTATAGGGACGGCCGATAATTCACCCCTCCACTTT,CASSIGTADNSPLHF
TRBV27,TRBJ2-1,NA,TRBD1,TGTGCCAGCAGTTTCACGACAGGGGAAAATGAGCAGTTCTTC,CASSFTTGENEQFF
TRBV18,TRBJ1-1,once,NA,TGTGCCAGCTCACCACAAGAGGTTGGGGCTTTCTTT,CASSPQEVGAFF
TRBV5-4,TRBJ1-3,NA,NA,TGTGCCAGCAGCTTGGAACCGGGACCGCACTCTGGAAACACCATATATTTT,CASSLEPGPHSGNTIYF